This T cell receptor beta chain emerged from a study of response to subunit inactivated influenza vaccine. The study, taken as a whole, reports: Only a handful of new T cells, the authors suggested, are recruited with each seasonal influenza vaccination.

From germline, CDR1 is SGHRS and CDR2 YFSETQ. CDR3 length equals 12 residues. The V end was cut by 0 bases, the J end by 6 bases, with 7 bases between. This clonotype turned up a few times. Its antigen is currently unknown. TCRdb re-called the RT-PCR reads with MiXCR, one entry per CDR3 protein. Among 500,000 to 600,000 distinct CDR3 sequences, roughly 12% were seen once, and the ten largest hold roughly 10%. This specimen consisted of PBMCs from blood, obtained on the day of vaccination. The rearrangement joins TRBV5-1 to TRBJ2-7; tentatively, D is TRBD2 (5 bases). This TCR derives from a man aged 50 to 60 who received an inactivated influenza vaccine. CDR3 region: CASSLGGSEQYF. CDR3 nucleotide sequence: TGCGCCAGCAGCTTGGGAGGGAGCGAGCAGTACTTC.